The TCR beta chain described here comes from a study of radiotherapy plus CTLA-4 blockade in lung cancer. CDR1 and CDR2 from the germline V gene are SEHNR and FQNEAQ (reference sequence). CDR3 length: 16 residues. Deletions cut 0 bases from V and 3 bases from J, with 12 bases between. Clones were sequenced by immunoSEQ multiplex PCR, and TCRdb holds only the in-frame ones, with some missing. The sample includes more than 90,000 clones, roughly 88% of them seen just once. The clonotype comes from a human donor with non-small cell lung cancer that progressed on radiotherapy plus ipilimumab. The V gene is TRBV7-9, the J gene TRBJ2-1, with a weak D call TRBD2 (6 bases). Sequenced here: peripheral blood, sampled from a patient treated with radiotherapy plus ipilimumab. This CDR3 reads CASSLARDSIYNEQFF. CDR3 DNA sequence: TGTGCCAGCAGCTTAGCCCGGGACTCCATCTACAATGAGCAGTTCTTC.